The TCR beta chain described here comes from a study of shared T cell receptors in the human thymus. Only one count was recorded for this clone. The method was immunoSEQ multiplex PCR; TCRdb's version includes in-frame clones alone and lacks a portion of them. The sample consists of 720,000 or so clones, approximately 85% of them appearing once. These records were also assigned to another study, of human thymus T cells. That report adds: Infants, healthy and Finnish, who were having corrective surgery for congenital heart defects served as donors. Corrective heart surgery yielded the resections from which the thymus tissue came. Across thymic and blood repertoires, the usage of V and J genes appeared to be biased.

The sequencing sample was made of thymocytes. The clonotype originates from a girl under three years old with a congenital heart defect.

The CDR3 region has the DNA TGTGCCAGCAGCTTTGTGGCGGGGCCCGGGGAGCTGTTTTTT. It encodes CASSFVAGPGELFF. The gene calls are TRBV11-3 and TRBJ2-2; TRBD2 is a possible D gene (6 bases). V lost 3 bases to trimming and J lost 6 bases, with 11 bases between them. Germline CDR1 is SGHNT and CDR2 is YENEEA. This CDR3 region has 14 residues.